One sample yielded the 31 T cell receptor beta chains listed below, sequenced in a study of blood T cell repertoires in COVID-19. Clones were read by immunoSEQ multiplex PCR, and TCRdb kept only the in-frame ones, dropping some. The sample lists a few hundred thousand clones, around 90% occurring once. Sequenced sample: peripheral blood. The receptors derive from a woman aged 25 to 39 with COVID-19, enrolled during active disease.

CDR3 nucleotide sequence: TGTGCCAGCAGTTACCATCTAGCGGGGGCCTACGAGCAGTACTTC. Protein sequence: CASSYHLAGAYEQYF. The chain employs TRBV6-2 or TRBV6-3 and TRBJ2-7; 10 bases are a match to TRBD2. This CDR3 spans 15 amino acids. CDR1 MNHEY and CDR2 SVGEGT come from the germline V gene. After removal of 2 bases from V and 2 bases from J, the junction contained 3 bases not matched to a gene.

This clone was detected a few times. The chain couples TRBV3-1 (or the pseudogene TRBV3-2) to TRBJ1-6, with D perhaps matching TRBD1 (6 bases). The CDR3 consists of 17 residues. Trimming took 1 base from V and 9 from J, leaving 19 bases between them. The germline V gene has CDR1 LGHDT and CDR2 YNNKEL (reference sequence). CDR3 loop: CASSQVIAGVLSSPLHF. Written as DNA, the CDR3 is TGTGCCAGCAGCCAAGTAATTGCAGGGGTTCTTAGTTCACCCCTCCACTTT.

The V call is TRBV10-3, the J call TRBJ2-1; D is unclear. Germline CDR1 ENHRY, CDR2 SYGVKD. The V end lost 2 bases, the J end lost 4 bases, and 9 bases lay between the germline ends. The CDR3 is 14 residues long. The CDR3 loop is CAISEGQAYNEQFF. The CDR3 DNA reads as TGTGCCATCAGTGAGGGGCAGGCGTACAATGAGCAGTTCTTC.

The chain carries TRBV20-1 and TRBJ2-1; TRBD1 might be the D (5 bases). This CDR3 is built from 11 residues. CDR1 and CDR2 (germline): DFQATT, SNEGSKA (reference sequence). Trimming left V 6 bases short and J 7 bases short, with 10 bases between. The CDR3 nucleotides read TGCAGTGCCGCGACAGTTAATGAGCAGTTCTTC. Protein: CSAATVNEQFF.

The chain links TRBV27 to TRBJ2-7; 9 bases map to TRBD1. V gave up 8 bases and J gave up 6 bases; unmatched junction bases: 8. The germline gives CDR1 MNHEY, CDR2 SMNVEV (reference sequence). CDR3 length: 13 amino acids. The CDR3 DNA follows: TGTGCCAGCTCCTGGGACAGGGCCCTCGAGCAGTACTTC. The encoded protein is CASSWDRALEQYF.

V and J are TRBV5-1 and TRBJ1-1; possibly TRBD1 for D (6 bases). The CDR3 is made up of 12 amino acids. Trimming pared 0 bases from V and 11 bases from J, leaving 11 bases between. Per germline, CDR1 SGHRS and CDR2 YFSETQ. CDR3 amino acids: CASSLAQGMAFF. CDR3 sequence (DNA): TGCGCCAGCAGCTTGGCACAGGGTATGGCTTTCTTT. Filled out from reference TRBV5-1 and TRBJ1-1, the complete variable domain reads KAGVTQTPRYLIKTRGQQVTLSCSPISGHRSVSWYQQTPGQGLQFLFEYFSETQRNKGNFPGRFSGRQFSNSRSEMNVSTLELGDSALYLCASSLAQGMAFFGQGTRLTVV.

This chain links TRBV4-1 with TRBJ1-4, with 7 nucleotides matching TRBD1. The germline V gene encodes CDR1 MGHRA and CDR2 YSYEKL. Losses at the gene ends were 2 bases for V and 5 bases for J; bases not matched to a gene: 11. The CDR3 length is 17 residues. The CDR3 DNA reads TGCGCCAGCAGCCAATGGGTAGGGACAGTTACAAATGAAAAACTGTTTTTT. Protein sequence: CASSQWVGTVTNEKLFF.

The DNA of the CDR3 is TGTGCCAGCAGCTTAGGACAGGGGTTGGGCGGGGAGCTGTTTTTT. Protein: CASSLGQGLGGELFF. This chain links TRBV7-2 with TRBJ2-2; 8 positions match TRBD1. V was clipped by 1 base and J by 7 bases; unmatched bases: 5. The CDR3 consists of 15 residues. Germline V gene lookup returns CDR1 SGHTA and CDR2 FQGNSA.

The rearrangement links TRBV10-2 to TRBJ1-1; tentative D call: TRBD1 (5 bases). V dropped 10 bases and J dropped 5 bases, with 17 bases sitting between them. The CDR3 length is 13 residues. Germline CDR1 WSHSY, CDR2 SAAADI. The CDR3 spells CATQQQEQTEAFF. CDR3 coding DNA: TGCGCCACCCAACAACAGGAGCAGACTGAAGCTTTCTTT.

CDR3 loop: CSASGETQYF. In DNA, the CDR3 is TGCAGTGCTAGCGGGGAGACCCAGTACTTC. The chain carries TRBV20-1 and TRBJ2-5; D not resolved. This CDR3 has 10 residues. Trimming took off 3 bases at V and 5 bases at J, with 4 bases between the two ends. The germline gives CDR1 DFQATT, CDR2 SNEGSKA (reference sequence).

The rearrangement joins TRBV24-1 to TRBJ1-2, with TRBD1 identical over 10 bases. The CDR3 runs to 13 residues. J gave up 8 bases and V 5 bases, and 4 bases lay outside the gene matches. Germline V gene data show CDR1 as KGHDR and CDR2 as SFDVKD. DNA of the CDR3: TGTGCCACCAGTGGGGACAGGGGAGGAGGCTACACCTTC. This encodes CATSGDRGGGYTF.

The V and J genes are TRBV2 and TRBJ2-5; D is ambiguous. The CDR3 consists of 13 residues. Germline lookup yields CDR1 SNHLY and CDR2 FYNNEI. The V and J ends lost 4 bases and 8 bases respectively, with 14 bases between them. The CDR3 loop is CASSVRPQDTQYF. CDR3 nucleotides: TGTGCCAGCAGTGTTAGGCCCCAGGATACCCAGTACTTC.

A single count supports this clone. The chain combines TRBV7-9 with TRBJ1-4, with D unresolved. Germline V gives CDR1 SEHNR, CDR2 FQNEAQ (reference sequence). The CDR3 length is 16 residues. V was shortened by 0 bases and J by 0 bases, with 8 bases between the two germline ends. The CDR3 spells CASSLAVRATNEKLFF. In nucleotides, the CDR3 is TGTGCCAGCAGCTTAGCGGTCCGGGCAACTAATGAAAAACTGTTTTTT. The whole variable domain, remainder taken from reference TRBV7-9 and TRBJ1-4, is DTGVSQNPRHKITKRGQNVTFRCDPISEHNRLYWYRQTLGQGPEFLTYFQNEAQLEKSRLLSDRFSAERPKGSFSTLEIQRTEQGDSAMYLCASSLAVRATNEKLFFGSGTQLSVL.

The genes are TRBV6-1 and TRBJ2-1; TRBD2 agrees at 9 bases. From germline, CDR1 is MNHNS and CDR2 SASEGT. The V gene end was trimmed by 2 bases and the J gene end by 4 bases; junction bases not matched to a gene: 9. CDR3 length: 17 amino acids. CDR3 sequence (DNA): TGTGCCAGCAGTGAAAGGTCTAGCGGGGCCTTATACAATGAGCAGTTCTTC. This codes for CASSERSSGALYNEQFF.

V is TRBV28 and J is TRBJ1-2; tentatively, D is TRBD1 (5 bases). The germline CDR1 and CDR2 sequences are MDHEN and SYDVKM. V lost 8 bases and J 2 bases, leaving 12 bases between the germline ends. This CDR3 is built from 13 residues. The CDR3 nucleotides are TGTGCCAGCTCCGACAGACCGAACTATGGCTACACCTTC. This encodes CASSDRPNYGYTF.

The chain links TRBV3-1 (or the pseudogene TRBV3-2) to TRBJ2-1, with 7 bases matching TRBD2. This CDR3 region has 14 residues. Trimming took 4 bases from V and 8 from J; bases not matched to a gene: 8. CDR1 and CDR2 (germline): LGHDT, YNNKEL (reference sequence). The CDR3 protein is CASSPSGEGYEQFF. CDR3 nucleotide sequence: TGTGCCAGCAGCCCTAGCGGAGAGGGGTATGAGCAGTTCTTC.

The chain uses TRBV14 and TRBJ2-2, with a tentative D call TRBD1 (6 bases). The CDR3 covers 15 residues. CDR1 and CDR2 from the germline V gene are SGHDN and FVKESK. Trimming cost V 2 bases and J 6 bases, with 13 bases left between them. The CDR3 spells CASSQRRGVAGELFF. The CDR3 DNA reads TGTGCCAGCAGCCAACGCAGGGGTGTAGCCGGGGAGCTGTTTTTT.

This rearrangement joins TRBV10-3 to TRBJ2-5, with TRBD1 matching 9 bases. V dropped 3 bases and J dropped 2; count of bases not matched to a gene: 4. The CDR3 totals 15 residues. Germline V gives CDR1 ENHRY, CDR2 SYGVKD. In DNA, the CDR3 is TGTGCCATCAGTGATGCCGGGACAGGGCAAGAGACCCAGTACTTC. Translating gives CAISDAGTGQETQYF.

The chain employs TRBV6-6 and TRBJ2-1, with 8 bases that match TRBD2. V trimming: 2 bases; J trimming: 7 bases; junction bases outside the gene matches: 7. This CDR3 contains 15 residues. Germline CDR1 and CDR2: MNHNY and SVGAGI (reference sequence). CDR3 in DNA: TGTGCCAGCAGTTACGGCGGGAGGCCGGGGAATGAGCAGTTCTTC. Amino acids: CASSYGGRPGNEQFF.

The chain employs TRBV11-2 and TRBJ2-7; TRBD2 agrees at 12 bases. With 0 bases clipped from V and 6 bases from J, the junction kept 0 bases outside the gene matches. This CDR3 has 14 residues. Looked up from germline, CDR1 is SGHAT and CDR2 is FQNNGV. CDR3 loop: CASSLEGLAGEQYF. The CDR3 nucleotides are TGTGCCAGCAGCTTAGAGGGACTAGCGGGCGAGCAGTACTTC.

V usage is TRBV9 and J usage is TRBJ2-3, with 9 bases identical to TRBD2. CDR1 and CDR2 (germline): SGDLS, YYNGEE. With 0 bases clipped from V and 2 bases from J, the junction kept 4 bases outside the gene matches. There are 16 residues in the CDR3. CDR3 sequence (DNA): TGTGCCAGCAGCGTAGGGACTAGCGAACACACAGATACGCAGTATTTT. This translates into CASSVGTSEHTDTQYF.

The chain combines TRBV14 with TRBJ1-2; D is undetermined. The CDR3 loop spans 13 amino acids. V was clipped by 2 bases and J by 7 bases, with 11 bases between them. In germline, CDR1 is SGHDN, CDR2 FVKESK. The CDR3 loop is CASSQKRAAGYTF. CDR3 sequence (DNA): TGTGCCAGCAGCCAAAAGCGTGCTGCTGGCTACACCTTC.

The table lists this clone with a few counts. The chain joins TRBV5-1 to TRBJ1-2; no firm D call. Germline assignment: CDR1 SGHRS and CDR2 YFSETQ. Trimming cost V 4 bases and J 7 bases, with 14 bases left between them. This CDR3 contains 13 residues. The CDR3 spells CASSQEAYLGYTF. CDR3 bases: TGCGCCAGCAGCCAGGAGGCTTATCTTGGCTACACCTTC. Combining the CDR3 with reference TRBV5-1 and TRBJ1-2 gives the whole variable domain KAGVTQTPRYLIKTRGQQVTLSCSPISGHRSVSWYQQTPGQGLQFLFEYFSETQRNKGNFPGRFSGRQFSNSRSEMNVSTLELGDSALYLCASSQEAYLGYTFGSGTRLTVV.

The rearrangement links TRBV5-5 to TRBJ2-7, with a weak D call TRBD1 (6 bases). V lost 2 bases and J lost 6, with 18 bases in between. This CDR3 is built from 15 residues. Per germline, CDR1 SGHKS and CDR2 YYEKEE (reference sequence). The CDR3 DNA follows: TGTGCCAGCAGCTTTATCCTGGCCAGGGGTGTCGAGCAGTACTTC. It translates to CASSFILARGVEQYF.

This clone was seen just once. V usage is TRBV11-2 and J usage is TRBJ2-1; D gene ambiguous. This CDR3 is built from 12 residues. The V end was cut by 4 bases, the J end by 3 bases, with 4 bases between. Germline values: CDR1 SGHAT, CDR2 FQNNGV. The CDR3 here is CASSSRYNEQFF. The CDR3 nucleotides are TGTGCCAGCAGCTCCCGCTACAATGAGCAGTTCTTC.

The chain links TRBV5-4 to TRBJ2-5; TRBD1 agrees at 11 bases. The CDR3 has 17 residues. CDR1 and CDR2 from the germline V gene are SGHNT and YYREEE (reference sequence). V trimming: 0 bases; J trimming: 3 bases; junction bases outside the gene matches: 7. The CDR3: CASSLAGQGAHEETQYF. CDR3 DNA sequence: TGTGCCAGCAGCTTGGCCGGACAGGGGGCTCATGAAGAGACCCAGTACTTC. Full variable domain (outside the CDR3, taken from reference TRBV5-4 and TRBJ2-5): ETGVTQSPTHLIKTRGQQVTLRCSSQSGHNTVSWYQQALGQGPQFIFQYYREEENGRGNFPPRFSGLQFPNYSSELNVNALELDDSALYLCASSLAGQGAHEETQYFGPGTRLLVL.

V gene TRBV15 combines with J gene TRBJ2-7; 9 nucleotides line up with TRBD2. V lost 1 base and J lost 3; bases outside the gene matches: 4. Germline V lookup: CDR1 LNHNV, CDR2 YYDKDF (reference sequence). The CDR3 extends over 15 amino acids. CDR3 nucleotides: TGTGCCACCAGCAGAGCCCAGCGGGAGGTCTACGAGCAGTACTTC. Translation gives CATSRAQREVYEQYF.

The rearrangement joins TRBV2 to TRBJ2-7; 13 bases line up with TRBD2. The V gene end was trimmed by 6 bases and the J gene end by 5 bases; junction bases not matched to a gene: 7. CDR3 length: 15 residues. Germline lookup yields CDR1 SNHLY and CDR2 FYNNEI. The CDR3, as DNA: TGTGCCAGCAGCTCCACTGGACTAGCGGGAGACGAGCAGTACTTC. Translation: CASSSTGLAGDEQYF.

The chain is built from TRBV19 and TRBJ2-4; D not resolved. The germline gives CDR1 LNHDA, CDR2 SQIVND (reference sequence). The CDR3 sequence is 16 residues long. With 3 bases removed from V and 0 bases from J, the gap between germline ends came to 12 bases. For the CDR3, the DNA is TGTGCCAGTAGTATCCCACAGAGCCTAGCCAAAAACATTCAGTACTTC. As protein: CASSIPQSLAKNIQYF.

V usage is TRBV4-2 and J usage is TRBJ1-1, with D maybe TRBD1 (6 bases). Trimming pared 1 base from V and 1 base from J, leaving 16 bases between. The CDR3 runs 17 residues. Looked up from germline, CDR1 is LGHNA and CDR2 is YNFKEQ. The CDR3 DNA reads as TGTGCCAGCAGCCAAGTTTGGGCGGGGGCCTCGAACACTGAAGCTTTCTTT. The encoded protein is CASSQVWAGASNTEAFF.

This clone was observed a single time. CDR3 in amino acids: CASSPRGRNEQFF. The CDR3 bases are TGTGCCAGCAGCCCGCGCGGGCGCAATGAGCAGTTCTTC. The J gene is TRBJ2-1, the V gene TRBV11-3; TRBD2 is a possible D gene (5 bases). The CDR3 is made up of 13 amino acids. Trimming left V 5 bases short and J 6 bases short, with 11 bases between. Germline values: CDR1 SGHNT, CDR2 YENEEA.